Following are 30 T cell receptor beta chains from one sample sequenced in a study of human T cells and chemical hapten exposure. TCRdb called the RACE reads again in MiXCR, with one record for every CDR3 protein. The sample contains roughly 71,000 distinct CDR3 sequences, approximately 10% of which appear only once. Time point here: patch test 3, about 24 weeks after DPC sensitization. The treatment was: therapeutic diphenylcyclopropenone sensitization with weekly scalp DPC. The sample here was whole blood, taken in connection with sensitization to the hapten diphenylcyclopropenone (DPC). Every receptor here comes from a woman aged 45-59 years with alopecia areata. Some clones in this sample may be carry-over from other donors' samples.

This clonotype was seen a few times. The rearrangement uses TRBV11-2 and TRBJ1-3, with no clear D. Germline values: CDR1 SGHAT, CDR2 FQNNGV. The CDR3 consists of 19 residues. Trimming took off 0 bases at V and 0 bases at J, with 18 bases between the two ends. This CDR3 reads CASSLDHWRKLSSGNTIYF. In DNA form, the CDR3 reads TGTGCCAGCAGCTTAGATCACTGGAGGAAACTCAGCTCTGGAAACACCATATATTTT.

This clonotype was detected many times. The V gene is TRBV29-1, the J gene TRBJ2-4; a weak D match, TRBD2 (7 bases). The ends were cut back, 7 bases at V and 14 bases at J, with 24 bases in the middle. Germline CDR1 SQVTM, CDR2 ANQGSEA. The CDR3 covers 13 residues. The CDR3 region is CSAGSGLRGGEYF. CDR3 nucleotides: TGCAGCGCCGGATCCGGACTCAGGGGAGGGGAGTACTTC.

This clonotype has ten or more counts. The V gene is TRBV21-1, the J gene TRBJ2-1; the table calls TRBD2, which could not be checked here. TRBV21-1 is classified as a pseudogene. The CDR3 contains 14 residues. The CDR3 loop reads CASPPPSSYNEQFF. The CDR3 DNA reads as TGTGCCAGTCCGCCTCCGAGCTCCTACAATGAGCAGTTCTTC.

This clonotype occurred many times. This chain uses TRBV4-3 with TRBJ2-1; 9 bases match TRBD1. The ends lost 2 bases at V and 8 bases at J; junction bases unmatched: 1. This CDR3 has 13 residues. Germline CDR1 reads LGHNA; CDR2 reads YSLEER. CDR3 in DNA: TGCGCCAGCAGCCAACGGACAGGGGATGAGCAGTTCTTC. Its protein product is CASSQRTGDEQFF.

This clonotype has a count of ten or more. The V and J genes are TRBV12-3 or TRBV12-4 and TRBJ2-6, with a weak D call TRBD2 (6 bases). The CDR3 length is 16 residues. V gave up 3 bases and J gave up 2 bases, with 11 bases separating them. In DNA form, the CDR3 reads TGTGCCAGCAGTTTCGGAGGGTTTGCTGGGGCCAACGTCCTGACTTTC. Its protein product is CASSFGGFAGANVLTF.

This clonotype appeared many times. V and J are TRBV28 and TRBJ2-7; a weak D match, TRBD2 (5 bases). The CDR3 length is 12 residues. CDR1 is MDHEN and CDR2 is SYDVKM in the germline V gene. Trimming pared 2 bases from V and 12 bases from J, leaving 14 bases between. The DNA for the CDR3 is TGTGCCAGCAGTTTACGTACGGGGATCGCGTACTTC. This translates into CASSLRTGIAYF.

This clonotype was seen a few times. V usage is TRBV10-2 and J usage is TRBJ2-3; D remains ambiguous. Between the trimmed V and J ends, which lost 8 bases and 5 bases, there was a span of 14 bases. CDR3 length equals 13 residues. CDR1 WSHSY and CDR2 SAAADI come from the germline V gene. The CDR3 DNA is TGCGCCAGCGGGCTCTCTATTAGAGATACGCAGTATTTT. This translates into CASGLSIRDTQYF.

This clonotype was observed a few times. The chain recombines TRBV11-2 with TRBJ2-1; 8 positions match TRBD1. The CDR3 spans 14 residues. Losses at the gene ends were 3 bases for V and 10 bases for J; bases not matched to a gene: 8. In germline, CDR1 is SGHAT, CDR2 FQNNGV. Here the CDR3 reads CASSLFQGAEEQFF. The CDR3 coding sequence is TGTGCCAGCAGCTTGTTTCAGGGGGCGGAAGAGCAGTTCTTC.

This clonotype occurred many times. V gene TRBV29-1 combines with J gene TRBJ2-1; TRBD1 might be the D (5 bases). The germline V gene has CDR1 SQVTM and CDR2 ANQGSEA. This CDR3 has 15 residues. V lost 0 bases, J lost 2 bases, and 11 bases lay in between. The CDR3 is CSVEDPQGTYNEQFF. In DNA form, the CDR3 reads TGCAGCGTTGAAGACCCCCAGGGTACCTACAATGAGCAGTTCTTC.

The chain uses TRBV5-1 and TRBJ1-2; 10 bases line up with TRBD1. V lost 4 bases to trimming and J lost 3 bases; unmatched junction nucleotides: 6. CDR3 length equals 15 residues. Per the germline V gene, CDR1 is SGHRS and CDR2 is YFSETQ. The CDR3, as DNA: TGCGCCAGCAGCCTGACAGGGGGCAATTACTATGGCTACACCTTC. Its protein is CASSLTGGNYYGYTF.

This clonotype was recorded at least ten times. The genes are TRBV28 and TRBJ2-7; 12 bases match TRBD2. The V gene's germline CDR1 is MDHEN and CDR2 SYDVKM. This CDR3 region has 19 residues. V shed 7 bases, J shed 4 bases, and the junction held 20 bases outside the gene matches. CDR3 sequence (DNA): TGTGCCAGCAACCCTACTCTGACTAGCGGGAGAGGTTTTATTTACGAGCAGTACTTC. This translates into CASNPTLTSGRGFIYEQYF.

CDR3 residues: CASSPQHGEKLFF. CDR3 nucleotide sequence: TGTGCCAGCTCACCCCAACACGGAGAAAAACTGTTTTTT. This chain links TRBV18 with TRBJ1-4; D call uncertain. The CDR3 totals 13 residues. V lost 3 bases and J lost 8, with 10 bases in between. Germline V gives CDR1 KGHSH, CDR2 LQKENI.

This clonotype has ten or more counts. V and J are TRBV28 and TRBJ2-1, with D unclear. Trimming stripped 4 bases from V and 6 bases from J, with 7 bases between. Germline V gene lookup returns CDR1 MDHEN and CDR2 SYDVKM. CDR3 size: 12 residues. This chain's CDR3 is CASSSAGNEQFF. The CDR3 DNA sequence: TGTGCCAGCAGTTCGGCAGGCAATGAGCAGTTCTTC.

Concerning this clonotype itself: This sequence may be a read error, since a much larger clone differs from it by one base. The chain is built from TRBV10-3 and TRBJ1-1; TRBD1 aligns across 9 bases. This CDR3 comprises 13 residues. Germline V CDR1 and CDR2: ENHRY, SYGVKD. As DNA, the CDR3 is TGTGCCATCAGACAGGGGGCGAACACTGGAGCTTTCTTT. As protein: CAIRQGANTGAFF.

This clonotype was detected only a few times. The rearrangement links TRBV18 to TRBJ1-1, with no clear D. From germline, CDR1 is KGHSH and CDR2 LQKENI. V gave up 4 bases and J gave up 0 bases, with 9 bases separating them. The CDR3 spans 14 residues. The CDR3 is CASSRGIMNTEAFF. The CDR3 DNA sequence: TGTGCCAGCTCACGTGGGATAATGAACACTGAAGCTTTCTTT.

The table lists this clonotype with many counts. J is TRBJ2-7 and V is TRBV7-2; the D gene could be TRBD1 or TRBD2 (5 bases each). The CDR3 has 13 residues. V lost 5 bases and J lost 2, with 10 bases in between. CDR1 is SGHTA and CDR2 is FQGNSA in the germline V gene. CDR3 bases: TGTGCCAGCAGCCGGGACGGCACCTACGAGCAGTACTTC. It yields the protein CASSRDGTYEQYF. Drawing the rest from reference TRBV7-2 and TRBJ2-7, the complete variable domain is GAGVSQSPSNKVTEKGKDVELRCDPISGHTALYWYRQSLGQGLEFLIYFQGNSAPDKSGLPSDRFSAERTGGSVSTLTIQRTQQEDSAVYLCASSRDGTYEQYFGPGTRLTVT.

This clonotype showed up just a few times. V and J are TRBV5-1 and TRBJ2-3, with D possibly being TRBD1 (5 bases). Trimming removed 0 bases at V and 5 bases at J, with 10 bases between. CDR1 is SGHRS and CDR2 is YFSETQ in the germline V gene. CDR3 size: 14 residues. CDR3 sequence reads: CASSLARAEDTQYF. The CDR3 DNA sequence: TGCGCCAGCAGCTTGGCCAGGGCGGAAGATACGCAGTATTTT.

This clonotype was observed many times. The genes are TRBV28 and TRBJ1-2; TRBD1 aligns across 7 bases. Germline trimming cut 7 bases from V and 7 bases from J; bases unmatched to any gene: 9. The CDR3 runs to 13 residues. Germline loops: CDR1 MDHEN, CDR2 SYDVKM. CDR3 protein: CASTLDRTGGYTF. The CDR3 DNA reads TGTGCCAGCACTTTGGACAGGACAGGTGGCTACACCTTC.

This clonotype was picked up many times. This rearrangement joins TRBV29-1 to TRBJ2-7; D gene ambiguous. This CDR3 has 10 residues. V dropped 4 bases and J dropped 5 bases, with 6 bases sitting between them. Germline lookup yields CDR1 SQVTM and CDR2 ANQGSEA. The CDR3 loop is CSVGDHEQYF. The CDR3 region has the DNA TGCAGCGTTGGGGATCACGAGCAGTACTTC.

V and J are TRBV7-2 and TRBJ2-4; a possible D gene is TRBD2 (5 bases). The CDR3 has 16 residues. From germline, CDR1 is SGHTA and CDR2 FQGNSA. Trimming removed 1 base at V and 0 bases at J, with 10 bases between. The DNA for the CDR3 is TGTGCCAGCAGCTTAGTGCCGGGATTAGCCAAAAACATTCAGTACTTC. Translation: CASSLVPGLAKNIQYF.

The rearrangement links TRBV10-3 to TRBJ1-2, with 8 bases matching TRBD1. Germline values: CDR1 ENHRY, CDR2 SYGVKD. The CDR3 has 15 amino acids. Unmatched junction bases numbered 10, after V lost 6 bases and J lost 4 bases. CDR3 protein: CAIRRQGSVLYGYTF. CDR3 nucleotide sequence: TGTGCCATCAGAAGACAGGGGTCCGTCCTCTATGGCTACACCTTC.

V gene TRBV11-1 combines with J gene TRBJ1-1, with 11 bases identical to TRBD1. Germline V gene data show CDR1 as SGHAT and CDR2 as FQDESV (reference sequence). Germline trimming cut 4 bases from V and 5 bases from J; bases unmatched to any gene: 6. This CDR3 comprises 15 residues. The CDR3 region has the DNA TGTGCCAGCAGCTCGCGGACAGGGGGCGAGACTGAAGCTTTCTTT. Translation: CASSSRTGGETEAFF.

The chain has TRBV29-1 and TRBJ1-1; no reliable D call. CDR3 size: 11 residues. Looked up from germline, CDR1 is SQVTM and CDR2 is ANQGSEA. With 3 bases removed from V and 2 bases from J, the gap between germline ends came to 4 bases. The CDR3 DNA sequence: TGCAGCGTTGAGCGAAACACTGAAGCTTTCTTT. Its translation: CSVERNTEAFF.

In its sample, this clonotype was seen many times. The chain combines TRBV24-1 with TRBJ1-5; D gene uncertain. This CDR3 spans 15 amino acids. Germline V gene data show CDR1 as KGHDR and CDR2 as SFDVKD. V lost 2 bases and J lost 0, with 7 bases in between. The CDR3 coding sequence is TGTGCCACCAGTGATTCAGAGTATAGCAATCAGCCCCAGCATTTT. Protein: CATSDSEYSNQPQHF.

This clonotype was seen more than once but under ten times. The V and J genes are TRBV6-6 and TRBJ2-7, with D perhaps TRBD2 (6 bases). The germline CDR1 and CDR2 sequences are MNHNY and SVGAGI (reference sequence). This CDR3 contains 13 residues. V was trimmed by 5 bases and J by 6 bases, leaving 14 bases between them. CDR3 DNA: TGTGCCAGCAGTCAACGAGGCGGGACCGAGCAGTACTTC. This translates into CASSQRGGTEQYF.

The genes are TRBV2 and TRBJ1-1; 7 bases match TRBD1. In germline, CDR1 is SNHLY, CDR2 FYNNEI. Trimming cost V 8 bases and J 3 bases; bases outside gene matches: 0. The CDR3 length is 11 residues. DNA of the CDR3: TGTGCCAGCGACAGGGACACTGAAGCTTTCTTT. Translated, it gives CASDRDTEAFF.

The chain employs TRBV15 and TRBJ1-6, with 10 bases identical to TRBD1. V dropped 3 bases and J dropped 4; count of bases not matched to a gene: 12. This CDR3 comprises 19 residues. Germline assignment: CDR1 LNHNV and CDR2 YYDKDF (reference sequence). CDR3 in DNA: TGTGCCACCAGCAGGGATCCCCGGGACAGGGGTCGGTATAATTCACCCCTCCACTTT. Its translation is CATSRDPRDRGRYNSPLHF.

This clonotype was counted a few times. This CDR3 is CASRPSGSTDTQYF. Written as DNA, the CDR3 is TGTGCCAGCAGACCAAGCGGGAGCACAGATACGCAGTATTTT. The chain has TRBV28 and TRBJ2-3; D perhaps matches TRBD2 (6 bases). The germline V and J ends were trimmed by 6 bases and 0 bases, with 10 bases remaining between them. Germline assignment: CDR1 MDHEN and CDR2 SYDVKM. The length of the CDR3 is 14 residues. The entire variable domain, with the rest obtained from reference TRBV28 and TRBJ2-3, is as follows: DVKVTQSSRYLVKRTGEKVFLECVQDMDHENMFWYRQDPGLGLRLIYFSYDVKMKEKGDIPEGYSVSREKKERFSLILESASTNQTSMYLCASRPSGSTDTQYFGPGTRLTVL.

This clonotype has a handful of counts. This chain links TRBV29-1 with TRBJ2-5; D not resolved. Looked up from germline, CDR1 is SQVTM and CDR2 is ANQGSEA. The CDR3 consists of 10 residues. V was trimmed by 4 bases and J by 7 bases, leaving 7 bases between them. CDR3 in DNA: TGCAGCGTTGGTGGGCGGACCCAGTACTTC. It yields the protein CSVGGRTQYF.

This clonotype was counted between two and nine times. This chain connects TRBV7-2 to TRBJ1-1; D not certain. The CDR3 is made up of 14 amino acids. Germline V gene lookup returns CDR1 SGHTA and CDR2 FQGNSA. Trimming shortened V by 0 bases and J by 2 bases, and 7 bases separated the two germline ends. CDR3 amino acids: CASSLAARNTEAFF. The CDR3 DNA is TGTGCCAGCAGCTTAGCGGCCAGAAACACTGAAGCTTTCTTT. The full variable domain, its missing parts supplied by reference TRBV7-2 and TRBJ1-1, is GAGVSQSPSNKVTEKGKDVELRCDPISGHTALYWYRQSLGQGLEFLIYFQGNSAPDKSGLPSDRFSAERTGGSVSTLTIQRTQQEDSAVYLCASSLAARNTEAFFGQGTRLTVV.